What follows are 13 T cell receptor beta chains derived from one specimen sequenced in a study of blood T cells in healthy people across ages. Primed by a sample-barcoded 5' primer and a J-beta primer mix, a second PCR proceeded for 7 to 11 cycles. TCRdb ran MiXCR on the 5' RACE reads and lists one entry per CDR3 protein. The sample records over a million distinct CDR3 sequences, roughly 59% being singletons. Sequencing used blood. All receptors come from a young man in good health.

A note on this clonotype: The CDR3 end shows no conserved phenylalanine or tryptophan, and so a read error is likely. V gene TRBV29-1 combines with J gene TRBJ2-7; D call uncertain. V shed 3 bases and J shed 0 bases, with 9 bases lying between them. This CDR3 region has 13 residues. Germline values: CDR1 SQVTM, CDR2 ANQGSEA. CDR3 protein: CSVETRTSYEQYS. The DNA of the CDR3 is TGCAGCGTTGAGACCAGGACCTCCTACGAGCAGTACTCC.

This chain uses TRBV29-1 with TRBJ2-1; 7 bases fit TRBD1. The J segment lost 9 bases and the V segment lost 7 bases, leaving 9 bases of the junction unmatched. This CDR3 has 12 amino acids. The germline gives CDR1 SQVTM, CDR2 ANQGSEA. In nucleotides, the CDR3 is TGCAGCGCCTGGGACAGCGGCGGTGAGCAGTTCTTC. Amino acid sequence: CSAWDSGGEQFF.

The chain has TRBV29-1 and TRBJ2-2, with a weak D call TRBD2 (6 bases). Germline V lookup: CDR1 SQVTM, CDR2 ANQGSEA. The CDR3 contains 14 residues. Trimming left V 3 bases short and J 2 bases short, with 10 bases between. The CDR3 sequence is CSVDTGANTGELFF. CDR3 sequence (DNA): TGCAGCGTTGACACGGGAGCCAACACCGGGGAGCTGTTTTTT.

The genes are TRBV30 and TRBJ1-4; 7 bases fit TRBD1. The germline gives CDR1 GTSNPN, CDR2 SVGIG (reference sequence). V lost 8 bases and J lost 5; bases outside the gene matches: 2. There are 11 residues in the CDR3. The CDR3 sequence: CAADRNEKLFF. The CDR3 DNA reads as TGTGCCGCGGACAGGAATGAAAAACTGTTTTTT.

This chain connects TRBV20-1 to TRBJ2-7, with D perhaps TRBD1 or TRBD2 (5 bases each). The closer fit of TRBJ2-5 to the DNA end suggests the J call may be wrong. The germline gives CDR1 DFQATT, CDR2 SNEGSKA (reference sequence). This CDR3 comprises 13 residues. Written as DNA, the CDR3 is TGCAGTGCTAGGGGGGAACTGTCGGAGACCCAGTACTTC. Translating it yields CSARGELSETQYF.

This clonotype has a handful of counts. The CDR3 DNA reads TGTGCCAGCTCACCGAAACGATACAATGAGCAGTTCTTC. This sequence encodes CASSPKRYNEQFF. J is TRBJ2-1 and V is TRBV18; D is unclear. Germline CDR1 and CDR2: KGHSH and LQKENI. The CDR3 consists of 13 residues. Deletions cut 3 bases from V and 4 bases from J, with 7 bases between.

In its sample, this clonotype was seen a few times. The CDR3 coding sequence is TGTGCCATCAATCAGCGGGGGGGCTACAATGAGCAGTTCTTC. Protein product: CAINQRGGYNEQFF. V usage is TRBV10-3 and J usage is TRBJ2-1; TRBD2 aligns across 10 bases. The CDR3 contains 14 residues. Per germline, CDR1 ENHRY and CDR2 SYGVKD. J was trimmed by 3 bases and V by 7 bases; bases with no gene match: 3.

This chain uses TRBV6-1 with TRBJ2-1; D unresolved. The V end was cut by 2 bases, the J end by 0 bases, with 8 bases between. The CDR3 is 15 residues long. The germline V gene encodes CDR1 MNHNS and CDR2 SASEGT. The CDR3 bases are TGTGCCAGCAGTGAAATAATAAGCTCCTACAATGAGCAGTTCTTC. Protein product: CASSEIISSYNEQFF.

This clonotype came up a few times. This chain links TRBV6-5 with TRBJ1-2; 7 bases agree with TRBD1. The CDR3 loop spans 13 amino acids. Germline CDR1 is MNHEY and CDR2 is SVGAGI. V dropped 7 bases and J dropped 8; count of bases not matched to a gene: 10. The CDR3 sequence is CASTLNRGGGYTF. The CDR3 bases are TGTGCCAGCACCCTCAACAGGGGTGGCGGCTACACCTTC.

The chain recombines TRBV27 with TRBJ2-2; 10 bases fit TRBD2. The CDR3 spans 18 residues. Germline V gene data show CDR1 as MNHEY and CDR2 as SMNVEV (reference sequence). After removal of 5 bases from V and 3 bases from J, the junction contained 12 bases not matched to a gene. In DNA form, the CDR3 reads TGTGCCAGCAGTATTCTCATTAGCGGGGGGTGGTACACCGGGGAGCTGTTTTTT. Translating gives CASSILISGGWYTGELFF.

J is TRBJ2-3 and V is TRBV3-1, with D tentatively TRBD2 (6 bases). Trimming removed 0 bases from V and 4 bases from J, with 17 bases in between. This CDR3 comprises 17 residues. Germline assignment: CDR1 LGHDT and CDR2 YNNKEL (reference sequence). The CDR3 protein is CASSQEQTGTYSDTQYF. In nucleotides, the CDR3 is TGTGCCAGCAGCCAAGAGCAAACCGGGACTTATTCAGATACGCAGTATTTT.

This sequence joins TRBV4-2 and TRBJ2-1; D is uncertain. The CDR3 runs to 12 residues. V lost 0 bases and J lost 10, with 7 bases in between. Germline V gene data show CDR1 as LGHNA and CDR2 as YNFKEQ. CDR3 region: CASSQDKAEQFF. In nucleotides, the CDR3 is TGTGCCAGCAGCCAAGATAAGGCAGAGCAGTTCTTC.

The V gene is TRBV2, the J gene TRBJ2-1, with 7 bases fitting TRBD2. Trimming took 6 bases from V and 5 from J; bases not matched to a gene: 13. The CDR3 has 16 amino acids. Germline V CDR1 and CDR2: SNHLY, FYNNEI. The CDR3 nucleotides read TGTGCCAGCAGGACCCTGGGGCTAGCGGCACACAATGAGCAGTTCTTC. Amino acids: CASRTLGLAAHNEQFF.